Shown below are 28 T cell receptor beta chains from a single sample sequenced in a study of T cells in Graves' hyperthyroidism and ophthalmopathy (dated 2019 in TCRdb). Library prep was done by multiplex PCR. The sample was run on an Illumina HiSeq 2000. Amplification of TCR beta CDR3 regions was carried out from RNA transcripts. For the first round of RT-PCR on the TCR CDR3, the HTBI primer set was used together with the Qiagen OneStep RT-PCR kit. TCRdb itself trimmed the public reads at Q25 with fastp, ran MiXCR and retained productive beta chains. Each entry merges the rows of one CDR3 protein and shows their most common DNA and genes. The sample yields roughly 550,000 distinct CDR3 sequences; 15% to 20% were counted once. The ten largest clones represent 25% to 30% of the sample. Sequenced sample: blood. All receptors derive from a woman aged 25 to 39 with Graves' ophthalmopathy.

This chain's CDR3 is CASSRRELGEQFF. The DNA of the CDR3 is TGTGCCAGCAGCCGACGGGAACTCGGAGAGCAGTTCTTC. The rearrangement joins TRBV14 to TRBJ2-1, with D possibly matching TRBD2 (5 bases). The V gene lost 4 bases and the J gene lost 10 bases, with 14 bases spanning the gap. The CDR3 runs to 13 residues. Germline assignment: CDR1 SGHDN and CDR2 FVKESK.

The sample holds many counts of this clonotype. The V and J genes are TRBV29-1 and TRBJ2-7; TRBD1 matches 8 bases. V shed 4 bases and J 1 base; nucleotides not matched to a gene: 3. The germline V gene encodes CDR1 SQVTM and CDR2 ANQGSEA. The CDR3 runs 13 residues. The CDR3, as DNA: TGCAGCGTTGCCGGGACAGGTTCCTACGAGCAGTACTTC. This encodes CSVAGTGSYEQYF.

This clonotype was found many times. The chain carries TRBV20-1 and TRBJ2-7; D unresolved. The CDR3 length is 12 residues. Trimming left V 2 bases short and J 1 base short, with 6 bases between. The germline CDR1 and CDR2 sequences are DFQATT and SNEGSKA (reference sequence). The CDR3 spells CSARFESYEQYF. CDR3 nucleotide sequence: TGCAGTGCTAGATTCGAGTCCTACGAGCAGTACTTC.

The chain combines TRBV27 with TRBJ2-7, with 11 bases fitting TRBD2. Looked up from germline, CDR1 is MNHEY and CDR2 is SMNVEV (reference sequence). V lost 5 bases to trimming and J lost 6 bases; unmatched junction nucleotides: 12. This CDR3 comprises 16 residues. CDR3: CASSIAGGPNPAEQYF. CDR3 DNA: TGTGCCAGCAGTATAGCGGGAGGGCCTAACCCTGCCGAGCAGTACTTC.

Many counts were recorded for this clonotype. This chain connects TRBV11-3 to TRBJ1-2, with D perhaps TRBD1 (6 bases). Trimming shortened V by 2 bases and J by 8 bases, and 15 bases separated the two germline ends. Per germline, CDR1 SGHNT and CDR2 YENEEA. There are 14 residues in the CDR3. CDR3: CASSLNRERDGYTF. CDR3 bases: TGTGCCAGCAGCTTAAACAGGGAAAGGGACGGCTACACCTTC.

This chain joins TRBV30 and TRBJ1-5; maybe TRBD1 (5 bases). Trimming cost V 3 bases and J 4 bases, with 16 bases left between them. This CDR3 has 15 amino acids. The V gene's germline CDR1 is GTSNPN and CDR2 SVGIG (reference sequence). CDR3 protein: CAWSIPWGRNQPQHF. Written as DNA, the CDR3 is TGTGCCTGGAGCATACCCTGGGGGAGGAATCAGCCCCAGCATTTT.

This clonotype was counted many times. As DNA, the CDR3 is TGTGCCAGCAGTAGGACTAGCGGTGAGCAGTTCTTC. Encoded protein: CASSRTSGEQFF. This chain joins TRBV6-1 and TRBJ2-1, with 10 bases identical to TRBD2. The CDR3 extends over 12 amino acids. Germline CDR1 reads MNHNS; CDR2 reads SASEGT. V was clipped by 5 bases and J by 9 bases; unmatched bases: 1.

V usage is TRBV27 and J usage is TRBJ1-4, with 9 bases matching TRBD1. V was clipped by 4 bases and J by 3 bases; unmatched bases: 9. The CDR3 spans 17 residues. CDR1 is MNHEY, CDR2 SMNVEV, per germline (reference sequence). The CDR3 nucleotides read TGTGCCAGCAGTTCGTCGGGACAGGGACTGTCTAATGAAAAACTGTTTTTT. This translates into CASSSSGQGLSNEKLFF. The full variable domain, completed using reference TRBV27 and TRBJ1-4, is EAQVTQNPRYLITVTGKKLTVTCSQNMNHEYMSWYRQDPGLGLRQIYYSMNVEVTDKGDVPEGYKVSRKEKRNFPLILESPSPNQTSLYFCASSSSGQGLSNEKLFFGSGTQLSVL.

The V gene is TRBV2, the J gene TRBJ2-7, with TRBD2 matching over 7 bases. V was clipped by 6 bases and J by 4 bases; unmatched bases: 9. CDR1 and CDR2 from the germline V gene are SNHLY and FYNNEI. The length of the CDR3 is 14 residues. CDR3 sequence reads: CASRGGGDFYEQYF. DNA of the CDR3: TGTGCCAGCAGGGGGGGGGGGGACTTTTACGAGCAGTACTTC.

The gene calls are TRBV28 and TRBJ2-2; D possibly corresponds to TRBD1 (7 bases). CDR3 length: 14 residues. V gave up 1 base and J gave up 7 bases, with 10 bases separating them. CDR1 and CDR2 (germline): MDHEN, SYDVKM. The CDR3, as DNA: TGTGCCAGCAGTTTATCAGGGGGAGGCGGGGAGCTGTTTTTT. As protein: CASSLSGGGGELFF.

The gene calls are TRBV9 and TRBJ2-5; 7 bases align to TRBD2. J gave up 4 bases and V 3 bases, and 12 bases lay outside the gene matches. Germline-derived CDR1 and CDR2 are SGDLS and YYNGEE. The CDR3 is made up of 16 amino acids. Here the CDR3 DNA reads TGTGCCAGCAGCGAGCAGGGAGGGGAGGGTAGAGAGACCCAGTACTTC. Translation: CASSEQGGEGRETQYF.

In its sample, this clonotype was seen many times. The rearrangement uses TRBV11-2 and TRBJ2-7, with D possibly called TRBD1 or TRBD2 (5 bases each). V was clipped by 5 bases and J by 2 bases, with 13 bases between them. This CDR3 is 14 amino acids long. Germline-derived CDR1 and CDR2 are SGHAT and FQNNGV. The CDR3 sequence is CASSPGLGPYEQYF. CDR3 sequence (DNA): TGTGCCAGCAGCCCAGGACTGGGGCCCTACGAGCAGTACTTC.

Only a few counts were recorded for this clonotype. The CDR3 loop is CASSLFGLAGLQETQYF. In DNA form, the CDR3 reads TGTGCCAGCAGCTTATTTGGACTAGCGGGACTTCAAGAGACCCAGTACTTC. V gene TRBV5-4 combines with J gene TRBJ2-5; 12 nucleotides line up with TRBD2. The CDR3 runs 17 residues. J lost 2 bases, V lost 2 bases, and 7 bases had no gene match. CDR1 is SGHNT, CDR2 YYREEE, per germline (reference sequence).

This clonotype has at least ten counts. The chain carries TRBV2 and TRBJ1-2; D remains unclear. With 7 bases removed from V and 0 bases from J, the gap between germline ends came to 15 bases. The CDR3 runs to 15 residues. Germline CDR1 SNHLY, CDR2 FYNNEI. CDR3 sequence reads: CASTYSVKANYGYTF. CDR3 coding DNA: TGTGCCAGCACATATTCCGTCAAAGCTAACTATGGCTACACCTTC.

This clonotype showed up just a few times. The rearrangement uses TRBV5-1 and TRBJ1-3, with TRBD1 matching 10 bases. CDR1 and CDR2 (germline): SGHRS, YFSETQ. This CDR3 has 14 residues. The V gene end was trimmed by 0 bases and the J gene end by 7 bases; junction bases not matched to a gene: 1. CDR3 DNA: TGCGCCAGCAGCTTGGCGGACAGGGGGAACACCATATATTTT. Translated: CASSLADRGNTIYF.

The chain couples TRBV20-1 to TRBJ2-7; 10 bases are shared with TRBD1. The germline CDR1 and CDR2 sequences are DFQATT and SNEGSKA (reference sequence). The V segment lost 3 bases and the J segment 5 bases; nucleotides outside the gene matches: 7. The CDR3 totals 14 residues. The DNA for the CDR3 is TGCAGTGCTAGTCCTGGGACAGGGGAGGACGAGCAGTACTTC. It encodes CSASPGTGEDEQYF.

This clonotype appeared many times. The J gene is TRBJ1-1, the V gene TRBV7-8; 7 positions match TRBD1. Per germline, CDR1 SGHVS and CDR2 FQNEAQ. V dropped 5 bases and J dropped 3; count of bases not matched to a gene: 9. This CDR3 contains 15 residues. In nucleotides, the CDR3 is TGTGCCAGCAGCGTATACAGGGGTTGGTACACTGAAGCTTTCTTT. It specifies CASSVYRGWYTEAFF. The whole variable domain, remainder taken from reference TRBV7-8 and TRBJ1-1, is GAGVSQSPRYKVAKRGQDVALRCDPISGHVSLFWYQQALGQGPEFLTYFQNEAQLDKSGLPSDRFFAERPEGSVSTLKIQRTQQEDSAVYLCASSVYRGWYTEAFFGQGTRLTVV.

This clonotype came up many times. J is TRBJ2-7 and V is TRBV20-1, with D maybe TRBD1 (5 bases). Trimming cost V 3 bases and J 3 bases, with 6 bases left between them. The CDR3 extends over 11 amino acids. Germline CDR1 reads DFQATT; CDR2 reads SNEGSKA (reference sequence). CDR3 DNA: TGCAGTGCTAGGCAGGGCTACGAGCAGTACTTC. Its protein product is CSARQGYEQYF.

The gene calls are TRBV13 and TRBJ2-1; 13 nucleotides line up with TRBD2. The CDR3 is made up of 17 amino acids. Germline CDR1 reads PRHDT; CDR2 reads FYEKMQ (reference sequence). Losses at the gene ends were 5 bases for V and 5 bases for J; bases not matched to a gene: 9. The DNA of the CDR3 is TGTGCCAGCAGCACACCCGGGACTAGCGGGATCCACAATGAGCAGTTCTTC. Protein: CASSTPGTSGIHNEQFF.

Regarding this clonotype: A much more abundant neighbour one base away suggests this may be a read error. The V gene is TRBV30, the J gene TRBJ2-7; 8 nucleotides align to TRBD2. The CDR3 extends over 13 amino acids. Germline CDR1 reads GTSNPN; CDR2 reads SVGIG (reference sequence). The ends lost 0 bases at V and 6 bases at J; junction bases unmatched: 4. CDR3 nucleotides: TGTGCCTGGAGTGTACGGGGGGGCGGCGAGCAGTACTTC. Encoded protein: CAWSVRGGGEQYF.

The V gene is TRBV9, the J gene TRBJ2-7; 9 bases agree with TRBD1. J lost 3 bases, V lost 4 bases, and 8 bases had no gene match. This CDR3 spans 15 amino acids. The germline V gene encodes CDR1 SGDLS and CDR2 YYNGEE. The CDR3 loop is CASSQAGTGIYEQYF. As DNA, the CDR3 is TGTGCCAGCAGCCAAGCCGGGACAGGGATCTACGAGCAGTACTTC.

CDR3 bases: TGTGCCAGCAGCCTAGAAGGGTTGGGACGTGAAGCTTTCTTT. Residues: CASSLEGLGREAFF. The genes are TRBV28 and TRBJ1-1, with D tentatively TRBD1 (5 bases). Trimming cost V 6 bases and J 7 bases, with 18 bases left between them. The CDR3 runs to 14 residues. Germline V gene lookup returns CDR1 MDHEN and CDR2 SYDVKM.

Ten or more counts support this clonotype. This rearrangement joins TRBV18 to TRBJ2-2; TRBD2 matches 10 bases. Germline V gene sequence: CDR1 KGHSH, CDR2 LQKENI. The CDR3 loop spans 15 amino acids. Trimming took 5 bases from V and 1 from J; bases not matched to a gene: 1. CDR3 sequence reads: CASSTSGMNTGELFF. DNA for the CDR3: TGTGCCAGCTCAACTAGCGGGATGAACACCGGGGAGCTGTTTTTT.

The V call is TRBV10-3, the J call TRBJ1-2, with D hard to call. CDR1 ENHRY and CDR2 SYGVKD come from the germline V gene. The CDR3 length is 13 residues. The V end lost 0 bases, the J end lost 7 bases, and 9 bases lay between the germline ends. The chain's CDR3 is CAISESRDLGYTF. CDR3 coding DNA: TGTGCCATCAGTGAGTCGAGGGATCTTGGCTACACCTTC.

In this sample, this clonotype turned up many times. The V call is TRBV20-1, the J call TRBJ2-5; 8 bases agree with TRBD1. The trim removed 5 bases at V and 5 bases at J, leaving 10 bases unmatched. The CDR3 is 14 residues long. Per the germline V gene, CDR1 is DFQATT and CDR2 is SNEGSKA (reference sequence). CDR3 in amino acids: CSALQSTGVETQYF. CDR3 DNA: TGCAGTGCTTTACAGTCGACAGGGGTGGAGACCCAGTACTTC.

This clonotype was detected many times. The gene calls are TRBV29-1 and TRBJ2-5; 9 positions agree with TRBD2. CDR3 length: 13 amino acids. Per germline, CDR1 SQVTM and CDR2 ANQGSEA. Trimming took 5 bases from V and 6 from J; bases not matched to a gene: 7. The CDR3 protein is CSVQREAEKTQYF. The CDR3 nucleotides are TGCAGCGTTCAGCGGGAGGCAGAAAAGACCCAGTACTTC.

As to this clonotype: A read error may be the cause here, since a much bigger clone is one base away. This sequence joins TRBV4-3 and TRBJ2-1; D is perhaps TRBD2 (6 bases). Germline-derived CDR1 and CDR2 are LGHNA and YSLEER. The CDR3 runs 15 residues. Trimming cost V 5 bases and J 2 bases, with 13 bases left between them. CDR3 sequence reads: CASSDREFAYNEQFF. CDR3 DNA: TGCGCCAGCAGCGACCGGGAGTTTGCCTACAATGAGCAGTTCTTC.

The chain employs TRBV6-1 and TRBJ2-7; TRBD1 might be the D (5 bases). The CDR3 contains 15 residues. Germline V gene data show CDR1 as MNHNS and CDR2 as SASEGT. V shed 5 bases and J shed 1 base, with 15 bases lying between them. The CDR3 DNA reads TGTGCCAGCAGTCAAACAGGTGTCCTTTCCTACGAGCAGTACTTC. Translating it yields CASSQTGVLSYEQYF.